This entry describes one TCR beta chain. Its target antigen remains unknown. No much larger clone is present one base from it, and per-base qualities are unavailable. The data were obtained in a study of metastatic and nonmetastatic thyroid tumors (dated by TCRdb to 2019 to 2021). Regarding the complete study: Repertoires from peripheral blood and from tumor or nodule tissue samples of malignant and benign thyroid patients were compared.

Libraries were built with PCR. Sequencing relied on an Illumina HiSeq 4000. High-throughput sequencing was used to profile the TCR beta-chain CDR3 region of every patient. The published analysis was carried out like this. A classifier to discriminate distant-metastatic papillary thyroid cancer patients was built from CDR3 differences across clinicopathological groups. Repertoire diversity was assessed with the Shannon index, and tumor-blood repertoire similarity with the Morisita-Horn index. The public reads were run again by TCRdb, first through fastp at Q25 and then through MiXCR, and only productive beta chains were kept. The V and J calls were determined by TCRdb, not by the authors. Present in this sample are tens of thousands of clones, about 24% of which were seen just once. The ten biggest clones cover roughly 6.6% of the sample. A distance of 17 bases separates the germline ends of V and J, which lose 4 bases and 7 bases respectively. Its CDR3 holds 15 amino acids, cysteine through phenylalanine. Only CDR3 DNA remains: 45 bases, in frame from the first base. The germline V gene sets CDR1 to SGHVS and CDR2 to FQNEAQ.

Before undergoing thyroid surgery, none of the patients had been given any kind of treatment. Patient clinical samples collected from about 2012 to 2018 were retrospectively analysed using T-cell receptor beta sequencing. Broad study findings and their caveats: In both blood and tumor samples, TCR beta diversity was reported to be significantly higher in malignant tumors than in benign nodules.

The receptor chain draws on TRBV7-8 and TRBJ2-1; the D gene is unclear. The TCR originated in a female donor with papillary thyroid cancer or a benign thyroid nodule (not recorded which). Some clones in this sample may be carry-over from other donors' samples. The material sequenced was tumor tissue. The nucleotide sequence reads TGTGCCAGCAGCTACTTGGGGTGCGGCGGTAATGAGCAGTTCTTC. Translated, this gives CASSYLGCGGNEQFF.